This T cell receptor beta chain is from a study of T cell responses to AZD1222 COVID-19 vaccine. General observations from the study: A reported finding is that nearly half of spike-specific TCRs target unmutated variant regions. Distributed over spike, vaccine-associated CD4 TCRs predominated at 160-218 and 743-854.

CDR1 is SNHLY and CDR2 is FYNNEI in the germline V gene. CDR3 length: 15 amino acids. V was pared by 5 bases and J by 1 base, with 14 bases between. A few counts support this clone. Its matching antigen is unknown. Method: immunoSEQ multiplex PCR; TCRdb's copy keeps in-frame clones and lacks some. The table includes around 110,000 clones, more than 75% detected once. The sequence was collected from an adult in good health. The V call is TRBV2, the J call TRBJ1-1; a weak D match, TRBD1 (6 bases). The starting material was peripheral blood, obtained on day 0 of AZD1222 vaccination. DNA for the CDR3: TGTGCCAGCAGTCAACGCAGGGGCGGGAACACTGAAGCTTTCTTT. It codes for CASSQRRGGNTEAFF.